Sequencing of this T cell receptor beta chain was carried out in a study of shared clonotypes between healthy human individuals. Libraries were prepared by immunoSEQ multiplex PCR; TCRdb keeps only in-frame clonotypes and omits some of them. Of more than 2,000,000 clones listed, more than 80% are singletons. The ends were cut back, 6 bases at V and 4 bases at J, with 13 bases in the middle. The germline V gene encodes CDR1 KGHSH and CDR2 LQKENI. The CDR3 length is 13 residues. The sequenced sample was naive CD4+ T cells from PBMCs. Subset: CD45RA+ positively selected. The gene calls are TRBV18 and TRBJ2-7, with D tentatively TRBD1 (6 bases). This clonotype was obtained from a man aged 18 to 35 in good health. Some clones in this sample may be carry-over from other donors' samples. CDR3 bases: TGTGCCAGCTCTCGGGACACCCCTTACGAGCAGTACTTC. Amino acid sequence: CASSRDTPYEQYF.